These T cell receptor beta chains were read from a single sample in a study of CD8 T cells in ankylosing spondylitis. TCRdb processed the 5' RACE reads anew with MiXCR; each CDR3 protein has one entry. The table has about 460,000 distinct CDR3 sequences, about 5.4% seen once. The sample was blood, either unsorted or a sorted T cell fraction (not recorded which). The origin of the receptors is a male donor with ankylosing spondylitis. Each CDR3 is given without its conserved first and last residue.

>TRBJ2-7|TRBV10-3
AISETKTRDEQY
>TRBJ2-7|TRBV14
ASSQGTGGSYEQY
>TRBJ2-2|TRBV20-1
SASRHHRELF
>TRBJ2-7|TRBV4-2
ASSQEVSSYEQY
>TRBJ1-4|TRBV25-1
ASSGTGWDEKLF
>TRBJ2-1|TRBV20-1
SARDPPGAVEQF
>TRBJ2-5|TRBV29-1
SVGRDLTGETQY
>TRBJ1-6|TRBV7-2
ASSLNPGSLRSPLH
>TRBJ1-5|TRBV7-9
ASTSAGDQPQH
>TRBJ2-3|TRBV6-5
ASQRIPGTQY
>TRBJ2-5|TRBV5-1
ASSWTGSQETQY
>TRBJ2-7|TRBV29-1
SARGRGGTYEQY
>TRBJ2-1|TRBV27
ASSLGTSDNEQF
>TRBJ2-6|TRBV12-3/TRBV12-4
ASSLGMILSGANVLT
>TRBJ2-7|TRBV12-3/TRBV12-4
ASSLEGGSIYEQY
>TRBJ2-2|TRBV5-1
ASRTGGNTGELF
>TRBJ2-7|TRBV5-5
ASSLAQGFYEQY
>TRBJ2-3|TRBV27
ASSLLPSAAGVPDTQY
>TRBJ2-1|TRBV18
ASSLQNEQF
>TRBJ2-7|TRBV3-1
ASSRLGLAGSSYEQY
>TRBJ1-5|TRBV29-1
SVGRGPDQPQH
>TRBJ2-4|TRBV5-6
ASSLGTEDIQY
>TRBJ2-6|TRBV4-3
ASSSHLTGSGANVLT
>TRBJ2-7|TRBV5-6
ASSLSTYYEQY
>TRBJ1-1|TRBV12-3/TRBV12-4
ASSPFRGTEAF
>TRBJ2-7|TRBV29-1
SVSEGYEQY
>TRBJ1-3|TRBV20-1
SARDRQQSGNTIY